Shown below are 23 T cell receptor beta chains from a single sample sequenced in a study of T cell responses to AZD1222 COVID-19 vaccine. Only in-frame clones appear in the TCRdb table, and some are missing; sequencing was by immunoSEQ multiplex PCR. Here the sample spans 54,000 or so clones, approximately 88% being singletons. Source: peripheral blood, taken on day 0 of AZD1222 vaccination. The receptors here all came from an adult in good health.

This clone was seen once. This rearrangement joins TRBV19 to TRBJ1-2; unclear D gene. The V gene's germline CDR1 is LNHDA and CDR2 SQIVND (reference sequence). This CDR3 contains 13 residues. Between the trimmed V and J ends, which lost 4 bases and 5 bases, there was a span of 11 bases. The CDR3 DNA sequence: TGTGCCAGTAGTACCAGAGACGGTTATGGCTACACCTTC. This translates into CASSTRDGYGYTF. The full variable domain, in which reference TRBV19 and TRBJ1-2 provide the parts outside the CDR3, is DGGITQSPKYLFRKEGQNVTLSCEQNLNHDAMYWYRQDPGQGLRLIYYSQIVNDFQKGDIAEGYSVSREKKESFPLTVTSAQKNPTAFYLCASSTRDGYGYTFGSGTRLTVV.

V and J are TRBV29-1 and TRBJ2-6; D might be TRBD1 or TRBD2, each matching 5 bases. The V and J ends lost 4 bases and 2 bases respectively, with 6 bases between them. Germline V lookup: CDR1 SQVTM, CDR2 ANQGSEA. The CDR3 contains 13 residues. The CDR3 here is CSVGGTGANVLTF. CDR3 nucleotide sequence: TGCAGCGTTGGGGGGACTGGGGCCAACGTCCTGACTTTC.

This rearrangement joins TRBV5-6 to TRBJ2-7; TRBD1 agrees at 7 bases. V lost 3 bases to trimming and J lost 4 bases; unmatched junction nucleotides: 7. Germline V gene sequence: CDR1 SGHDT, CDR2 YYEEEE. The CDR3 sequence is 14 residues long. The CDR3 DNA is TGTGCCAGCAGCTCTTTTGGACAGGAGTACGAGCAGTACTTC. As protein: CASSSFGQEYEQYF.

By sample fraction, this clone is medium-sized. The CDR3 DNA is TGTGCCAGCAGCTTGGGCGGGAATAGCGGGGAGCTGTTTTTT. Protein sequence: CASSLGGNSGELFF. The V call is TRBV7-9, the J call TRBJ2-2, with D possibly matching TRBD2 (6 bases). Looked up from germline, CDR1 is SEHNR and CDR2 is FQNEAQ (reference sequence). V was clipped by 3 bases and J by 7 bases, with 12 bases between them. This CDR3 spans 14 amino acids.

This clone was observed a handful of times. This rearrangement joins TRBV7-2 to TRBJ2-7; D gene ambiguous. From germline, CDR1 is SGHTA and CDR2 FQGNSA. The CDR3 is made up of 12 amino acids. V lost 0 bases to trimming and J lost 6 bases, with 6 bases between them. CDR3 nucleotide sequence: TGTGCCAGCAGCTTAGCGGGAATCGAGCAGTACTTC. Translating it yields CASSLAGIEQYF.

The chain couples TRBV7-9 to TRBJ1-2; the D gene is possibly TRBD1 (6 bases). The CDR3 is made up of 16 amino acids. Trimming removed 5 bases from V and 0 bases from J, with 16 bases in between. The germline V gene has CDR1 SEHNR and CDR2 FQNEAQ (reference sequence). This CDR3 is CASSPQDRKANYGYTF. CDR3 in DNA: TGTGCCAGCAGCCCCCAAGACAGGAAAGCTAACTATGGCTACACCTTC.

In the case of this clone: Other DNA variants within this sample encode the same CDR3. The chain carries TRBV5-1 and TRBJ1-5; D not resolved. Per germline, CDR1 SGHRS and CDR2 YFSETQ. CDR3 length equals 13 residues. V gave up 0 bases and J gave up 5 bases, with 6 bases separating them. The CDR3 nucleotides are TGCGCCAGCAGCTTGGGGGGTGATCAGCCCCAGCATTTT. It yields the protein CASSLGGDQPQHF.

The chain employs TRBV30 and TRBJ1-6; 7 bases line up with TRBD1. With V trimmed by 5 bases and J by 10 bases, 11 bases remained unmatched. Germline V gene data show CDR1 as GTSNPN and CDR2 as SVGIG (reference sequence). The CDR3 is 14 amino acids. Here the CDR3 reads CAWHQGTEGSPLHF. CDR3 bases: TGTGCCTGGCATCAGGGGACAGAGGGCTCACCCCTCCACTTT.

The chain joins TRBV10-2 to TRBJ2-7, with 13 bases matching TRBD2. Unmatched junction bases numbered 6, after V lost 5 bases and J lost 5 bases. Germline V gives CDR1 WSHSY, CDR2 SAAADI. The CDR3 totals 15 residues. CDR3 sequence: CASSPGLAGANEQYF. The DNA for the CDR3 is TGCGCCAGCAGTCCCGGACTAGCGGGAGCTAACGAGCAGTACTTC.

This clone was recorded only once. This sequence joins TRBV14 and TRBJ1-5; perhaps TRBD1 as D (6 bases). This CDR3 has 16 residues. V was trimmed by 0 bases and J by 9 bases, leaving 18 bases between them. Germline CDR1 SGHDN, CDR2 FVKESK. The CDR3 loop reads CASSQEGAQGNSPQHF. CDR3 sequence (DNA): TGTGCCAGCAGCCAAGAAGGAGCACAGGGCAATTCGCCCCAGCATTTT. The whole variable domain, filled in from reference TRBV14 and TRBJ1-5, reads EAGVTQFPSHSVIEKGQTVTLRCDPISGHDNLYWYRRVMGKEIKFLLHFVKESKQDESGMPNNRFLAERTGGTYSTLKVQPAELEDSGVYFCASSQEGAQGNSPQHFGDGTRLSIL.

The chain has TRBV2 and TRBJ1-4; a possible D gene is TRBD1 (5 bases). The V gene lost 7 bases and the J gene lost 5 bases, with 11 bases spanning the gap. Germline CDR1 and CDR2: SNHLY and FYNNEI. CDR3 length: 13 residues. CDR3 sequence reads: CASMGVGNEKLFF. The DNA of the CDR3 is TGTGCCAGCATGGGGGTCGGGAATGAAAAACTGTTTTTT.

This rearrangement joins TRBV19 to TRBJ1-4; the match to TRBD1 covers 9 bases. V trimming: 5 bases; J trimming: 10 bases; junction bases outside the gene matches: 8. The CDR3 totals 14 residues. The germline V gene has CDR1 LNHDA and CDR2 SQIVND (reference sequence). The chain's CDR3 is CASSLGTGMRKLFF. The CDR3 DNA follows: TGTGCCAGTAGTCTCGGGACAGGGATGAGAAAACTGTTTTTT. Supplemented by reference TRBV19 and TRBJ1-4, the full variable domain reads DGGITQSPKYLFRKEGQNVTLSCEQNLNHDAMYWYRQDPGQGLRLIYYSQIVNDFQKGDIAEGYSVSREKKESFPLTVTSAQKNPTAFYLCASSLGTGMRKLFFGSGTQLSVL.

The CDR3 DNA follows: TGTGCCACCAGCAGAGATAGGGAGGGGGGATTTTCACCCCTCCACTTT. Translated, it gives CATSRDREGGFSPLHF. The chain recombines TRBV15 with TRBJ1-6, with D perhaps matching TRBD1 (6 bases). This CDR3 is 16 amino acids long. CDR1 and CDR2 (germline): LNHNV, YYDKDF (reference sequence). Trimming took 0 bases from V and 9 from J, leaving 15 bases between them.

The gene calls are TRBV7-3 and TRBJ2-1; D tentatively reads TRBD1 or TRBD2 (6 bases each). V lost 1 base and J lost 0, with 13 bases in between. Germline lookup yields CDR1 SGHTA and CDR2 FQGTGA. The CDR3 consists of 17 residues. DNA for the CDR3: TGTGCCAGCAGCTTAATGCCCCCGGGGGCCTCCTACAATGAGCAGTTCTTC. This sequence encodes CASSLMPPGASYNEQFF.

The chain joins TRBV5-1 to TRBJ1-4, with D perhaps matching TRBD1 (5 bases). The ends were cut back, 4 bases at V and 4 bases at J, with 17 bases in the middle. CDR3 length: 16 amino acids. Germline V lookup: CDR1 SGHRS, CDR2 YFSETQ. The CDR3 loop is CASSPGSGEINEKLFF. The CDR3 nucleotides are TGCGCCAGCAGCCCCGGTTCGGGGGAAATTAATGAAAAACTGTTTTTT.

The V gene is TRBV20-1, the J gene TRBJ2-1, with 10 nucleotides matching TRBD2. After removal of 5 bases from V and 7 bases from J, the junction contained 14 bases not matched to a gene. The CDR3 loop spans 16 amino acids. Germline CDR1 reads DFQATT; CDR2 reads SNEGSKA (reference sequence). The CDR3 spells CSAGGPAGGPKNEQFF. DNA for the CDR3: TGCAGTGCTGGTGGGCCAGCGGGAGGGCCTAAGAATGAGCAGTTCTTC.

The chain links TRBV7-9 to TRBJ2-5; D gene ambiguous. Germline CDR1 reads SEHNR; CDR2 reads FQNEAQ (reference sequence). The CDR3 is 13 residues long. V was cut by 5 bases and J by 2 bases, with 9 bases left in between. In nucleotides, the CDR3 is TGTGCCAGCAGCCAGTGGGTACAAGAGACCCAGTACTTC. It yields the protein CASSQWVQETQYF.

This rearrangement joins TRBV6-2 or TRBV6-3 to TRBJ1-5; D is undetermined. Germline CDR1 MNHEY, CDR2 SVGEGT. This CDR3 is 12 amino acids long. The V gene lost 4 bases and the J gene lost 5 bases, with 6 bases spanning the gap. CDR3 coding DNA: TGTGCCAGCAGTTTATTACATCAGCCCCAGCATTTT. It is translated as CASSLLHQPQHF.

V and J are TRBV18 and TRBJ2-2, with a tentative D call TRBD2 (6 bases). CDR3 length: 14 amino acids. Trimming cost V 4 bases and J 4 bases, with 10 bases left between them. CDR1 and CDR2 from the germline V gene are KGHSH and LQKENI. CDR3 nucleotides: TGTGCCAGCTCACTCGCGGGGAGCACCGGGGAGCTGTTTTTT. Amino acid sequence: CASSLAGSTGELFF.

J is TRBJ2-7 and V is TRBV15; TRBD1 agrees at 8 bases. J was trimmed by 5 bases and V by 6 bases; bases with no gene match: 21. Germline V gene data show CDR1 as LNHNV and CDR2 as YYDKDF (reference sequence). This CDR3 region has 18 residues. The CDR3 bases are TGTGCCACCAGGCTTACCAAAGACGGACAGGGAAGGTCCCACGAGCAGTACTTC. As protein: CATRLTKDGQGRSHEQYF.

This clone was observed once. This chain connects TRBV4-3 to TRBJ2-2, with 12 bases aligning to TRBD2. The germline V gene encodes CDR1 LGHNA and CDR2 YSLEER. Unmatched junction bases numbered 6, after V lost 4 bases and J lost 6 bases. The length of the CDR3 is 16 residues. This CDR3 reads CASSRGLAGGAGELFF. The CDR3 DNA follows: TGCGCCAGCAGCCGAGGGCTAGCGGGAGGGGCCGGGGAGCTGTTTTTT.

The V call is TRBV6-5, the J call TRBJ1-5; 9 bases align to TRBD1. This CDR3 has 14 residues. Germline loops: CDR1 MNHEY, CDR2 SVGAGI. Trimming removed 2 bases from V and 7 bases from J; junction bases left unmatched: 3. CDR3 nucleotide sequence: TGTGCCAGCAGTTACCCAACAGGGGGCCAGCCCCAGCATTTT. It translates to CASSYPTGGQPQHF.

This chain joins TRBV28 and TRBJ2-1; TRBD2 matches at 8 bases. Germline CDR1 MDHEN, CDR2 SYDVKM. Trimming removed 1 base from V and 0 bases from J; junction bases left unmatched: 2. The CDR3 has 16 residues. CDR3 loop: CASSLYGRASYNEQFF. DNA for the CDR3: TGTGCCAGCAGTTTATACGGGAGGGCCTCCTACAATGAGCAGTTCTTC.